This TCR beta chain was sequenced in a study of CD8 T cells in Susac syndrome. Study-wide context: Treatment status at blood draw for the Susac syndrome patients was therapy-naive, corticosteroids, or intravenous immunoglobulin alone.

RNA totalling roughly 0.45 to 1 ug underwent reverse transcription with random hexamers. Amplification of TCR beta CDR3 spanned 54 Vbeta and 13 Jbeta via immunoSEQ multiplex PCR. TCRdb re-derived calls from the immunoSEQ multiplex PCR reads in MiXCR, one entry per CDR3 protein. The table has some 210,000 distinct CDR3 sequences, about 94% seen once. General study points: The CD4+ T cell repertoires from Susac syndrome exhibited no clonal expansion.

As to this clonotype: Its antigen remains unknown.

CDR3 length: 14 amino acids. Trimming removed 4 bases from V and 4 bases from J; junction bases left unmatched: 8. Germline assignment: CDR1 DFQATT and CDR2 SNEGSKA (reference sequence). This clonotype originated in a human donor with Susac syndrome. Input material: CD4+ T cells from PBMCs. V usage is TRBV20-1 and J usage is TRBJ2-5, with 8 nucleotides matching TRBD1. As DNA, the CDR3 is TGCAGTGCTACCCGGACAGGGATCCGAGAGACCCAGTACTTC. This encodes CSATRTGIRETQYF.